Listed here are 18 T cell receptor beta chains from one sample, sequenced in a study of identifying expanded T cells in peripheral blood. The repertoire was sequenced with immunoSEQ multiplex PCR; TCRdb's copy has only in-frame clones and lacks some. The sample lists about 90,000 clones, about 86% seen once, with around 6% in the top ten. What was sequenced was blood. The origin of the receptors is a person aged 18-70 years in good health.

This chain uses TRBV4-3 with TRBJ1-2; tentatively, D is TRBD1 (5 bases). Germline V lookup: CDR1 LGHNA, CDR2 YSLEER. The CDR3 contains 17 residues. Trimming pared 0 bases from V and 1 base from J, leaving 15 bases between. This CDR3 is CASSQDRGAGYNYGYTF. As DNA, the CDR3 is TGCGCCAGCAGCCAAGATCGAGGGGCTGGTTATAACTATGGCTACACCTTC.

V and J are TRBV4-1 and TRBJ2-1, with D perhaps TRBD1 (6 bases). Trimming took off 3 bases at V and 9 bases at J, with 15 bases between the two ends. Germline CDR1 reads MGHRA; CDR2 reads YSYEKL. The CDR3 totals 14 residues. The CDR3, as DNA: TGCGCCAGCAGCCATCCGGGCAGGGGCGGTGAGCAGTTCTTC. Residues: CASSHPGRGGEQFF.

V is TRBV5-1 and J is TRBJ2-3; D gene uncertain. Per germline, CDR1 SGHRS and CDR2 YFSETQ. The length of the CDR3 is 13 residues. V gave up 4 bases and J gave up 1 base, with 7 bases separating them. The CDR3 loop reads CASSPAGTDTQYF. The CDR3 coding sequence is TGCGCCAGCAGCCCGGCGGGCACAGATACGCAGTATTTT.

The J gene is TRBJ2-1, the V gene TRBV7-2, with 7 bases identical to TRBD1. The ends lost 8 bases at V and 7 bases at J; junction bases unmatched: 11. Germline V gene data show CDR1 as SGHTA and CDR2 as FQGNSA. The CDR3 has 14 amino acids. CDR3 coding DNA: TGTGCCAGCCGACGTGGGGACAGATTGAATGAGCAGTTCTTC. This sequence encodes CASRRGDRLNEQFF.

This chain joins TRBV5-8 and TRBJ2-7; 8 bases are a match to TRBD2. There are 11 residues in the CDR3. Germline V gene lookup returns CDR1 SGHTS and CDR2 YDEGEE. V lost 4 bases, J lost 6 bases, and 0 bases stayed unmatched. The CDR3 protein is CASSREGEQYF. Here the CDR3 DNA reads TGTGCCAGCAGCCGGGAGGGCGAGCAGTACTTC.

The chain's CDR3 is CASSATENSPLHF. CDR3 sequence (DNA): TGTGCCAGCAGCGCCACAGAAAATTCACCCCTCCACTTT. The V and J genes are TRBV7-2 and TRBJ1-6, with D unclear. The CDR3 has 13 residues. Germline CDR1 and CDR2: SGHTA and FQGNSA. The V gene lost 5 bases and the J gene lost 7 bases, with 9 bases spanning the gap.

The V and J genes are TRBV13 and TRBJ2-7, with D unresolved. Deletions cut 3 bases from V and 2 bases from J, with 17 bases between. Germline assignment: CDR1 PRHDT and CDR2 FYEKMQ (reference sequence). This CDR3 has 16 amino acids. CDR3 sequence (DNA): TGTGCCAGCAGCTTCGGTGTCCACTCAAACCCCTACGAGCAGTACTTC. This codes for CASSFGVHSNPYEQYF.

Here the CDR3 reads CASSEGRQGAGDTQYF. In DNA, the CDR3 is TGTGCCAGCAGTGAGGGAAGACAGGGGGCGGGAGATACGCAGTATTTT. This chain joins TRBV25-1 and TRBJ2-3, with 10 bases that match TRBD1. Losses at the gene ends were 3 bases for V and 5 bases for J; bases not matched to a gene: 8. This CDR3 is built from 16 residues. Per the germline V gene, CDR1 is MGHDK and CDR2 is SYGVNS.

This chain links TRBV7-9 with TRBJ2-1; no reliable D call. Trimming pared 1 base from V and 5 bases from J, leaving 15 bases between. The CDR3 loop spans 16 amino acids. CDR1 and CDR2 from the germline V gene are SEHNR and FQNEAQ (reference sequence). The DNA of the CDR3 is TGTGCCAGCAGCTTAGGGGTATTCGAAACGGACAATGAGCAGTTCTTC. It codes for CASSLGVFETDNEQFF.

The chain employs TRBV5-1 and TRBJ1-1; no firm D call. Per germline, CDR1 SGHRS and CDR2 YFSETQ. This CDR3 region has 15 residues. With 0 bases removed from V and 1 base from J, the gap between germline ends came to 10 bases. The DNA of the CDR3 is TGCGCCAGCAGCTTGGCCGGACGGAAGAACACTGAAGCTTTCTTT. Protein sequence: CASSLAGRKNTEAFF.

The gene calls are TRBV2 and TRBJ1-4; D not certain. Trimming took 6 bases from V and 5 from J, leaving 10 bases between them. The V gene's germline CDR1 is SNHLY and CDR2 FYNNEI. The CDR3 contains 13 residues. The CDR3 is CASSRGMNEKLFF. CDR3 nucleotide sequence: TGTGCCAGCAGCAGAGGTATGAATGAAAAACTGTTTTTT.

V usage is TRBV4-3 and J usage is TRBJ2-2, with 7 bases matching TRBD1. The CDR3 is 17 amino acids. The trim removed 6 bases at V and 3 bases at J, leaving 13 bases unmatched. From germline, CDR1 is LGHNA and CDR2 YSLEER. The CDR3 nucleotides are TGCGCCAGCAGGGACAGGCTCGGTGGGTCCTACACCGGGGAGCTGTTTTTT. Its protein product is CASRDRLGGSYTGELFF.

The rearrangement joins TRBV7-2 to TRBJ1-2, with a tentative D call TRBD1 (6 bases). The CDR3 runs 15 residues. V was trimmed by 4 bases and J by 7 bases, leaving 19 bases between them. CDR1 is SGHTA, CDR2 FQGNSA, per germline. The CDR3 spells CASSYPQTGRGGYTF. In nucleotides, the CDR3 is TGTGCCAGCAGCTATCCCCAAACAGGGAGAGGTGGCTACACCTTC.

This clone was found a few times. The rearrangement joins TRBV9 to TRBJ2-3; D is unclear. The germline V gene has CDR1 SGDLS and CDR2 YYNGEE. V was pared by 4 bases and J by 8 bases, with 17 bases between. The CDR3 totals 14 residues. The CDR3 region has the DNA TGTGCCAGCAGCCCAGCCCTTCCCGGCCGTACGCAGTATTTT. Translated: CASSPALPGRTQYF. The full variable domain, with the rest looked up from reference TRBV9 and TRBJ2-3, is DSGVTQTPKHLITATGQRVTLRCSPRSGDLSVYWYQQSLDQGLQFLIQYYNGEERAKGNILERFSAQQFPDLHSELNLSSLELGDSALYFCASSPALPGRTQYFGPGTRLTVL.

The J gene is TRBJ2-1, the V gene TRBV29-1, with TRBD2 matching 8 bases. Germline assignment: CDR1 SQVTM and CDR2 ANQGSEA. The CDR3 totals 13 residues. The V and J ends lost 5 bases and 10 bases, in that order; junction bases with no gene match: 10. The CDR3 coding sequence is TGCAGCGTTCCATCGGGGGGGGAGTTCGAGCAGTTCTTC. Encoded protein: CSVPSGGEFEQFF.

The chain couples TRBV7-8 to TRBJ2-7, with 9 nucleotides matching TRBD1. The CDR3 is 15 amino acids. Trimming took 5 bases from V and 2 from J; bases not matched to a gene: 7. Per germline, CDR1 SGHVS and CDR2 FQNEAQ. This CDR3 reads CASSRSTGGTYEQYF. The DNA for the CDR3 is TGTGCCAGCAGCCGGAGTACAGGGGGCACCTACGAGCAGTACTTC.

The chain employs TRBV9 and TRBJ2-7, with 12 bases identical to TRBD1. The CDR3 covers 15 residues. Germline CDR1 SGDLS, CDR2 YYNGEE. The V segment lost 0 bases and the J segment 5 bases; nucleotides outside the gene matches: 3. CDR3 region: CASSVGGTGGHEQYF. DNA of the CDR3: TGTGCCAGCAGCGTAGGGGGGACAGGGGGCCACGAGCAGTACTTC. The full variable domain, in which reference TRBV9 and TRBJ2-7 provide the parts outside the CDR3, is DSGVTQTPKHLITATGQRVTLRCSPRSGDLSVYWYQQSLDQGLQFLIQYYNGEERAKGNILERFSAQQFPDLHSELNLSSLELGDSALYFCASSVGGTGGHEQYFGPGTRLTVT.

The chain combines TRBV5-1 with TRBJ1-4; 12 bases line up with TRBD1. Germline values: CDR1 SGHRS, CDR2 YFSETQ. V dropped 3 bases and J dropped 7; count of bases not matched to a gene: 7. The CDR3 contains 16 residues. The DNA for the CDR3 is TGCGCCAGCAGCTCCGGGACAGGGGGCCGAGGTGAAAAACTGTTTTTT. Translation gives CASSSGTGGRGEKLFF.